The clone carrying this TCR beta chain was seen only once. Deletions cut 5 bases from V and 0 bases from J, with 11 bases between. This CDR3 is built from 14 residues. Germline CDR1 SGHTA, CDR2 FQGNSA. Profiled with immunoSEQ multiplex PCR; TCRdb holds only in-frame clones, not every one. The data contain about 400,000 clones, about 87% of them singletons. This sample is drawn from a study of blood T cell repertoires in COVID-19. Study at large: Sites in the United States, Italy and Spain provided acute and convalescent COVID-19 samples. The analysed material was cDNA or gDNA that came from T cells, B-cell-depleted T cells, or PBMCs.

Sequencing was carried out using peripheral blood. The V gene is TRBV7-2, the J gene TRBJ2-7; tentatively, D is TRBD1 (6 bases). The clonotype comes from a human donor in a cohort sampled during active COVID-19. The CDR3 loop is CASSKDSSSYEQYF. Here the CDR3 DNA reads TGTGCCAGCAGCAAGGACAGCAGCTCCTACGAGCAGTACTTC.